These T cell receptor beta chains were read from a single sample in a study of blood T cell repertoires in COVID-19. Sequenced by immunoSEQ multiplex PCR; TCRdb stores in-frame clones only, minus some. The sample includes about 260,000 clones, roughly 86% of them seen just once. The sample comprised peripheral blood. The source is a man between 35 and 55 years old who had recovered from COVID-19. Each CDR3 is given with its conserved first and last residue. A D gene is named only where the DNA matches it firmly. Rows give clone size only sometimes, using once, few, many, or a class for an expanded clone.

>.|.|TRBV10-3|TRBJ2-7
TGTGCCATCAGCTCTGGCGTCAGGGGCGAGCAGTACTTC
CAISSGVRGEQYF
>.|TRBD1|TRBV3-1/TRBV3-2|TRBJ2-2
TGTGCCAGCAGCCCACCGACAGGGTACCACACCGGGGAGCTGTTTTTT
CASSPPTGYHTGELFF
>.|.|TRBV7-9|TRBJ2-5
TGTGCCAGCAGCCCCGGCCCATTGGCGGTAGAGACCCAGTACTTC
CASSPGPLAVETQYF
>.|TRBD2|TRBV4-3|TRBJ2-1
TGCGCCAGCAGCCAAGAGGGGTGGCTAGCGGGATACGGTGAGCAGTTCTTC
CASSQEGWLAGYGEQFF
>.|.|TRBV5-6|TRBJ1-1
TGTGCCAGCAGCTTGAGAGTGAACACTGAAGCTTTCTTT
CASSLRVNTEAFF
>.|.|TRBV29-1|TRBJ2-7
TGCAGTGTTCAGGGGTGGGGCTCCTACGAGCAGTACTTC
CSVQGWGSYEQYF
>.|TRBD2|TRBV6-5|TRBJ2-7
TGTGCCAGCAGTTACTCGCTAGCGGGAGGGTGGGAGCAGTACTTC
CASSYSLAGGWEQYF
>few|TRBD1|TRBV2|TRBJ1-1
TGTGCCAGCAGCGACAGGGAGAACACTGAAGCTTTCTTT
CASSDRENTEAFF
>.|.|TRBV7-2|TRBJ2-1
TGTGCCAGCAGCTTAGTAGGGGGAGATGGGTACAATGAGCAGTTCTTC
CASSLVGGDGYNEQFF
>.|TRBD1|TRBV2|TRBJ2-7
TGTGCCAGCACTGACCCGGGACAGGACTACGAGCAGTACTTC
CASTDPGQDYEQYF
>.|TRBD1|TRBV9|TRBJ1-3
TGTGCCAGCAGGGAAGGGACAGGGGCTGGAAACACCATATATTTT
CASREGTGAGNTIYF
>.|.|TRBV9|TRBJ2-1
TGTGCCAGCAGCGTGGACAGCCTTCGGAATGAGCAGTTCTTC
CASSVDSLRNEQFF
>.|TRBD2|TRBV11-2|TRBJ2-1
TGTGCCAGCACCCTAGTGGGACTAGCGGGGGGTATCAATGAGCAGTTCTTC
CASTLVGLAGGINEQFF
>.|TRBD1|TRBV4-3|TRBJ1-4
TGCGCCAGCAGCCAAGACAGGGGGCTATTTGAAAAACTGTTTTTT
CASSQDRGLFEKLFF
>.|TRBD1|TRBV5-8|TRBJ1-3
TGTGCCAGCAGCTACCGGGACAGGTACTCTGGAAACACCATATATTTT
CASSYRDRYSGNTIYF
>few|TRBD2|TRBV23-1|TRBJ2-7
TGCGCCAGCAGTCACCCGACTCCGCGGGGGGACGCCGAGCAGTACTTC
CASSHPTPRGDAEQYF
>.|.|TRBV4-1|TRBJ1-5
TGCGCCAGCAGCCAAGATTCGGTAAATCAGCCCCAGCATTTT
CASSQDSVNQPQHF
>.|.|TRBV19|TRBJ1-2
TGTGCCAGTAGTATTAGAAGATCGGGGGGCTACACCTTC
CASSIRRSGGYTF
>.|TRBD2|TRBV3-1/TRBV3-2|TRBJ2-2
TGTGCCAGCAGCCAAGGGCTAGCGGGGGGTCCCGGGGAGCTGTTTTTT
CASSQGLAGGPGELFF
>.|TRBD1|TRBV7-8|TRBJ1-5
TGTGCCAGCAGCTTTCGGACAGGGCTTACTATAGGGAATCAGCCCCAGCATTTT
CASSFRTGLTIGNQPQHF
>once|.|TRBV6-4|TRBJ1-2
TGTGCCAGCAGTGATTCGACAGGACTCTATGGCTACACCTTC
CASSDSTGLYGYTF
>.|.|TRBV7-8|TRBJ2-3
TGTGCCAGCAGCTTAGTGGCTAGCTACACAGATACGCAGTATTTT
CASSLVASYTDTQYF
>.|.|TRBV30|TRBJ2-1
TGTGCCTGGAACCCCCGATGGGGCAGGGTCGGACAGTTCTTC
CAWNPRWGRVGQFF
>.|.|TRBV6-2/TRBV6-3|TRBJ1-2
TGTGCCAGCAGTTACCCCAACAGGGTATACGGCTACACCTTC
CASSYPNRVYGYTF
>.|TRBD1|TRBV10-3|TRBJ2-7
TGTGCCATCAGCAGGGACAGTGCCTACGAGCAGTACTTC
CAISRDSAYEQYF
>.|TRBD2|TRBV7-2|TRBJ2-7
TGTGCCAGCAGCGGGACTAGCCGCCACGAGCAGTACTTC
CASSGTSRHEQYF
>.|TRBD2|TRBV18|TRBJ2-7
TGTGCCAGCTCACGGGGGAGGGTGTCGGGAATCTACGAGCAGTACTTC
CASSRGRVSGIYEQYF
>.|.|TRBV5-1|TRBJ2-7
TGCGCCAGCAGCTTGGACACAGGGCCCTACGAGCAGTACTTC
CASSLDTGPYEQYF
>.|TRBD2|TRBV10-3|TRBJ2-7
TGTGCCATCAGTGACACTAGCGGGGGAACCTCCTACGAGCAGTACTTC
CAISDTSGGTSYEQYF
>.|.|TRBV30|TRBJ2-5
TGTGCCTGGAGTGTAAGCTTCGGAGCTGGAGAAGAGACCCAGTACTTC
CAWSVSFGAGEETQYF
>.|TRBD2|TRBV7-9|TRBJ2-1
TGTGCCAGCAGCTTAAGGTTGGGACTAGCGAGCTCCTACAATGAGCAGTTCTTC
CASSLRLGLASSYNEQFF
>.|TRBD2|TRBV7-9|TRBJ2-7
TGTGCCAGCAGCCCTAAAGCGGGAGGGCCCTACGAGCAGTACTTC
CASSPKAGGPYEQYF
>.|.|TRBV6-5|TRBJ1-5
TGTGCCAGCAGCCCCGTTTATAGCAATCAGCCCCAGCATTTT
CASSPVYSNQPQHF
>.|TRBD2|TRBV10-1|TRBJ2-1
TGCGCCAGCAGTGAACCGGGGGGTCACCCCCCCAATGAGCAGTTCTTC
CASSEPGGHPPNEQFF
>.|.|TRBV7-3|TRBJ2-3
TGTGCCAGCAGCCCTCGACGAAATCGGGGTACGCAGTATTTT
CASSPRRNRGTQYF
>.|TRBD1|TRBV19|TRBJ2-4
TGTGCCAGTAGTATTAGCACAGGGGGGATGAACATTCAGTACTTC
CASSISTGGMNIQYF
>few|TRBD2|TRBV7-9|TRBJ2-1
TGTGCCAGCAGCCCCCGGACTAGCTCTCAAAATTTGGAGCAGTTCTTC
CASSPRTSSQNLEQFF
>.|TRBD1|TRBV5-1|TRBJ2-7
TGCGCCAGCAGCTTGGCCGGGACAGGCCGGTTGGAGCAGTACTTC
CASSLAGTGRLEQYF
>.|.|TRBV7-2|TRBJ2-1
TGTGCCAGCAGCTTCAGACAGATCGGATACAATGAGCAGTTCTTC
CASSFRQIGYNEQFF
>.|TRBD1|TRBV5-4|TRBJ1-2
TGTGCCAGCAGCTTGGGACAGGGGGTTGACTATGGCTACACCTTC
CASSLGQGVDYGYTF
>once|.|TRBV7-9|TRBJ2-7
TGTGCCAGCAGCTTAGTTCCGCGCCCCGAGCAGTACTTC
CASSLVPRPEQYF
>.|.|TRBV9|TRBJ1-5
TGTGCCAGCAGTGTTCGGGGGGGTCGCAATCAGCCCCAGCATTTT
CASSVRGGRNQPQHF
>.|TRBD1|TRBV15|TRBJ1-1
TGTGCCACCAGCAGAGAGGGGACAGGGAGAATTGCTTTCACTGAAGCTTTCTTT
CATSREGTGRIAFTEAFF
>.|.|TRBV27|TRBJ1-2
TGTGCCAGCAGTTTATCGGCAGGGAACTATGGCTACACCTTC
CASSLSAGNYGYTF
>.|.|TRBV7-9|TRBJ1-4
TGTGCCAGCAGCCAGCACACACAGGGCATTAATGAAAAACTGTTTTTT
CASSQHTQGINEKLFF
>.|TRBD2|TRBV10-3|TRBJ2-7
TGTGCCATCAGTGTTATCAGCGGGACAGCTAGCGGGGGGACGAGCTCCTACGAGCAGTACTTC
CAISVISGTASGGTSSYEQYF
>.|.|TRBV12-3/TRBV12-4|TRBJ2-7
TGTGCCAGCAGTTCGTTCCCTCGCGAGCAGTACTTC
CASSSFPREQYF
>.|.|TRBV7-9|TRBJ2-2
TGTGCCAGCAGCTTAAGGGCGGGGACCGGGGAGCTGTTTTTT
CASSLRAGTGELFF
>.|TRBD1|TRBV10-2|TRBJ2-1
TGCGCCAGCAGTGAGTCTTTCTCGCCGGGACAGGGGTCGCCGGGTCTGAACAATGAGCAGTTCTTC
CASSESFSPGQGSPGLNNEQFF
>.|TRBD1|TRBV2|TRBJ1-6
TGTGCCAGTCTAAGACAGGGGAGGAGTTCACCCCTCCACTTT
CASLRQGRSSPLHF
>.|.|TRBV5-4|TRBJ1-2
TGTGCCAGCAGCCGCGACTCTAACTATGGCTACACCTTC
CASSRDSNYGYTF
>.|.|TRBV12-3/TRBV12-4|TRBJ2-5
TGTGCCAGCTATGACTCTGGAAAGACCCAGTACTTC
CASYDSGKTQYF
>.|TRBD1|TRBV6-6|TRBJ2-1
TGTGCCAGCAGTTACGGGACAGGGGAGAATGAGCAGTTCTTC
CASSYGTGENEQFF
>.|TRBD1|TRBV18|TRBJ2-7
TGTGCCAGCTCACTTCGACAGGGGGCCTACGAGCAGTACTTC
CASSLRQGAYEQYF
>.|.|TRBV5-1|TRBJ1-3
TGCGCCAGCAGCGGTCGGGGGTCGGACCGGGGAAACACCATATATTTT
CASSGRGSDRGNTIYF
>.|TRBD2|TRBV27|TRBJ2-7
TGTGCCAGCAGTTTAAGCCCTCGAAGGGGACTTGTTGGGACTACCCCCTACGAGCAGTACTTC
CASSLSPRRGLVGTTPYEQYF
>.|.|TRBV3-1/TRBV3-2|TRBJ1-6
TGTGCCAGCAGGGCCGGGACACCAGTTTCACCCCTCCACTTT
CASRAGTPVSPLHF
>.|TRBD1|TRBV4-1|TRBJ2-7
TGCGCCAGCAGCCAACTAATCAGGGGGCCCTACGAGCAGTACTTC
CASSQLIRGPYEQYF
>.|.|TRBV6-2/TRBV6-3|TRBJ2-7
TGTGCCAGCAGTTACAGGTTCGGGGACGAGCAGTACTTC
CASSYRFGDEQYF
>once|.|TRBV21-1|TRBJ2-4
TGTGCCAGCAGCAAGGCGGGCGGGATAGCCAAAAACATTCAGTACTTC
CASSKAGGIAKNIQYF